Reported below is one TCR beta chain. Its antigen is as yet unknown. TCRdb itself ran the 5' RACE reads through MiXCR, one entry per CDR3 protein. This table has over 55,000 distinct CDR3 sequences, roughly 30% appearing once. CD4+CD45RO+CD25- cells were isolated as memory CD4+ T cells. The length of the CDR3 is 15 residues. Losses at the gene ends were 5 bases for V and 1 base for J; bases not matched to a gene: 5. Looked up from germline, CDR1 is SGHTA and CDR2 is FQGTGA. Study observations and caveats: The TCR gene usage of tumor memory CD4+ T cells clustered together with blood and lymph node memory CD4+ cells and with lymph node naive CD4+ cells.

This sequence was found in a female donor with breast cancer. This chain joins TRBV7-3 and TRBJ2-3; 8 bases are a match to TRBD1. Material for sequencing was tumor-infiltrating memory CD4+ T cells sorted from the breast tumor. The subset denotes: memory CD4+ T cells, CD4+CD45RO+CD25-. The CDR3 region has the DNA TGTGCCAGCAGCCCGGACAGGGTTCGCACAGATACGCAGTATTTT. It yields the protein CASSPDRVRTDTQYF.